The 6 T cell receptor beta chains in this list originate from one sample, sequenced in a study of T cell responses to AZD1222 COVID-19 vaccine. Here immunoSEQ multiplex PCR was the method, and the copy in TCRdb shows in-frame clones only, minus some. The table lists 180,000 or so clones, 85% to 90% of them singletons, with 20% to 30% in the top ten. The sample in question was peripheral blood, obtained 28 days after the second AZD1222 dose. The receptor source for this set is an adult who received the AZD1222 COVID-19 vaccine.

The chain combines TRBV13 with TRBJ1-1; TRBD1 matches 8 bases. V was clipped by 7 bases and J by 2 bases; unmatched bases: 18. CDR1 is PRHDT, CDR2 FYEKMQ, per germline (reference sequence). The CDR3 runs to 18 residues. The CDR3 DNA follows: TGTGCCAGCACACACCGGGGCAGGGGGCGAATTGGAAACACTGAAGCTTTCTTT. This translates into CASTHRGRGRIGNTEAFF.

V gene TRBV7-9 combines with J gene TRBJ2-3; a weak D match, TRBD1 (5 bases). Germline V lookup: CDR1 SEHNR, CDR2 FQNEAQ (reference sequence). The CDR3 totals 14 residues. V lost 8 bases and J 1 base, leaving 13 bases between the germline ends. As DNA, the CDR3 is TGTGCCAGCCTACTCACAGGAGGCACAGATACGCAGTATTTT. Its translation: CASLLTGGTDTQYF.

This rearrangement joins TRBV7-6 to TRBJ2-7, with 8 bases that match TRBD2. The V and J ends lost 4 bases and 1 base, in that order; junction bases with no gene match: 6. CDR3 length equals 15 residues. Germline CDR1 SGHVS, CDR2 FNYEAQ. The CDR3 spells CASSSRASGSYEQYF. The CDR3 bases are TGTGCCAGCAGCTCCCGGGCTAGCGGGTCCTACGAGCAGTACTTC. The variable domain in full, completed from reference TRBV7-6 and TRBJ2-7, reads GAGVSQSPRYKVTKRGQDVALRCDPISGHVSLYWYRQALGQGPEFLTYFNYEAQQDKSGLPNDRFSAERPEGSISTLTIQRTEQRDSAMYRCASSSRASGSYEQYFGPGTRLTVT.

The V and J genes are TRBV21-1 and TRBJ1-4. TRBV21-1 is given as a pseudogene. The CDR3 covers 12 residues. This CDR3 reads CASSKVGEKLFF. DNA of the CDR3: TGTGCCAGCAGCAAAGTAGGTGAAAAACTGTTTTTT.

The chain employs TRBV10-3 and TRBJ1-1; D is uncertain. The CDR3 has 13 residues. V lost 6 bases to trimming and J lost 0 bases, with 8 bases between them. Germline CDR1 is ENHRY and CDR2 is SYGVKD. The CDR3 DNA follows: TGTGCCATCAGCGCTACCATGAACACTGAAGCTTTCTTT. Protein sequence: CAISATMNTEAFF.

V gene TRBV27 combines with J gene TRBJ2-7; no reliable D call. There are 13 residues in the CDR3. Trimming shortened V by 3 bases and J by 5 bases, and 11 bases separated the two germline ends. Germline CDR1 MNHEY, CDR2 SMNVEV (reference sequence). The CDR3 nucleotides read TGTGCCAGCAGTTTCAGACCCGACCACGAGCAGTACTTC. It translates to CASSFRPDHEQYF.